This TCR beta chain originates from a study of control samples from healthy donors and cancer patients. Measured with immunoSEQ multiplex PCR; TCRdb has only the in-frame clones, and not every one. The sample carries about 120,000 clones, about 89% recorded once. Germline values: CDR1 SGHTS, CDR2 YDEGEE. The CDR3 length is 16 residues. V was clipped by 6 bases and J by 0 bases, with 15 bases between them. Sample: blood. The V call is TRBV5-8, the J call TRBJ1-4; no reliable D call. The clonotype was recovered from a man aged 50 to 59 in good health. The CDR3 region is CASILIKPATNEKLFF. The CDR3 DNA reads as TGTGCCAGCATATTAATAAAGCCGGCAACTAATGAAAAACTGTTTTTT.